This passage covers 26 T cell receptor beta chains from one sample sequenced in a study of cytomegalovirus exposure and HLA in healthy donors. Primers for the PCR totalled 60 Vbeta and 13 Jbeta. This table comes from immunoSEQ multiplex PCR, and its TCRdb copy is limited to in-frame clones, with some not included. The repertoire holds some 130,000 clones, with approximately 85% as singletons. What was sequenced was PBMCs. Receptors were obtained from a male donor in good health and CMV-seropositive.

The rearrangement uses TRBV28 and TRBJ1-3; unclear D gene. This CDR3 has 11 residues. V lost 3 bases to trimming and J lost 10 bases, with 7 bases between them. CDR1 and CDR2 from the germline V gene are MDHEN and SYDVKM. The CDR3 DNA is TGTGCCAGCAGTTTTAAATCTACCATATATTTT. The encoded protein is CASSFKSTIYF.

The rearrangement links TRBV30 to TRBJ2-7; D perhaps matches TRBD2 (5 bases). CDR3 length: 12 residues. V was pared by 2 bases and J by 6 bases, with 11 bases between. The V gene's germline CDR1 is GTSNPN and CDR2 SVGIG (reference sequence). CDR3 region: CAWSLGSGEQYF. In DNA form, the CDR3 reads TGTGCCTGGAGTTTAGGGAGTGGCGAGCAGTACTTC. Supplemented by reference TRBV30 and TRBJ2-7, the full variable domain reads SQTIHQWPATLVQPVGSPLSLECTVEGTSNPNLYWYRQAAGRGLQLLFYSVGIGQISSEVPQNLSASRPQDRQFILSSKKLLLSDSGFYLCAWSLGSGEQYFGPGTRLTVT.

The chain has TRBV2 and TRBJ1-5; tentative D call: TRBD1 (6 bases). Trimming shortened V by 5 bases and J by 1 base, and 15 bases separated the two germline ends. This CDR3 is built from 16 residues. CDR1 is SNHLY and CDR2 is FYNNEI in the germline V gene. The CDR3 reads CASSRLQQGSNQPQHF. In nucleotides, the CDR3 is TGTGCCAGCAGTCGTTTGCAACAGGGAAGCAATCAGCCCCAGCATTTT. Full variable domain (outside the CDR3, taken from reference TRBV2 and TRBJ1-5): EPEVTQTPSHQVTQMGQEVILRCVPISNHLYFYWYRQILGQKVEFLVSFYNNEISEKSEIFDDQFSVERPDGSNFTLKIRSTKLEDSAMYFCASSRLQQGSNQPQHFGDGTRLSIL.

This chain joins TRBV5-1 and TRBJ2-3; perhaps TRBD1 as D (6 bases). Germline V gene data show CDR1 as SGHRS and CDR2 as YFSETQ. V was cut by 0 bases and J by 2 bases, with 10 bases left in between. CDR3 length: 15 residues. CDR3 amino acids: CASSLGGQSTDTQYF. DNA of the CDR3: TGCGCCAGCAGCTTGGGAGGACAGTCCACAGATACGCAGTATTTT. Full variable domain (remainder filled in from reference TRBV5-1 and TRBJ2-3): KAGVTQTPRYLIKTRGQQVTLSCSPISGHRSVSWYQQTPGQGLQFLFEYFSETQRNKGNFPGRFSGRQFSNSRSEMNVSTLELGDSALYLCASSLGGQSTDTQYFGPGTRLTVL.

The chain has TRBV7-2 and TRBJ2-7, with TRBD1 matching 8 bases. Trimming cost V 5 bases and J 7 bases; bases outside gene matches: 16. CDR3 size: 16 residues. Looked up from germline, CDR1 is SGHTA and CDR2 is FQGNSA. The CDR3 reads CASSILRQGPAGEQYF. In DNA, the CDR3 is TGTGCCAGCAGCATACTCCGACAGGGGCCTGCTGGTGAGCAGTACTTC.

The V gene is TRBV9, the J gene TRBJ2-3; D unclear. The CDR3 runs 14 residues. Trimming stripped 4 bases from V and 3 bases from J, with 12 bases between. The germline gives CDR1 SGDLS, CDR2 YYNGEE. CDR3 sequence (DNA): TGTGCCAGCAGCCCCCCTGCGCGGACAGATACGCAGTATTTT. The encoded protein is CASSPPARTDTQYF.

In its sample, this clone was seen once. This chain joins TRBV7-9 and TRBJ1-4; D gene uncertain. The CDR3 runs 13 residues. V lost 5 bases, J lost 7 bases, and 11 bases lay in between. Germline lookup yields CDR1 SEHNR and CDR2 FQNEAQ (reference sequence). The CDR3 coding sequence is TGTGCCAGCAGCGCCGAGGCTAGTGAAAAACTGTTTTTT. Its translation: CASSAEASEKLFF.

V gene TRBV7-2 combines with J gene TRBJ2-7, with D possibly being TRBD1 (7 bases). Trimming shortened V by 2 bases and J by 6 bases, and 8 bases separated the two germline ends. This CDR3 has 12 residues. The germline gives CDR1 SGHTA, CDR2 FQGNSA. CDR3 protein: CASSLQGGEQYF. CDR3 coding DNA: TGTGCCAGCAGCTTACAGGGGGGCGAGCAGTACTTC. Using reference TRBV7-2 and TRBJ2-7 for the parts outside the CDR3, the full variable domain is GAGVSQSPSNKVTEKGKDVELRCDPISGHTALYWYRQSLGQGLEFLIYFQGNSAPDKSGLPSDRFSAERTGGSVSTLTIQRTQQEDSAVYLCASSLQGGEQYFGPGTRLTVT.

The CDR3 region has the DNA TGTGCCTGGGACAGGGGCGCGAACACTGAAGCTTTCTTT. This sequence encodes CAWDRGANTEAFF. V and J are TRBV30 and TRBJ1-1, with TRBD1 matching over 8 bases. The V segment lost 5 bases and the J segment 1 base; nucleotides outside the gene matches: 3. The germline CDR1 and CDR2 sequences are GTSNPN and SVGIG (reference sequence). The CDR3 loop spans 13 amino acids.

This chain connects TRBV6-1 to TRBJ1-4; a possible D gene is TRBD1 (5 bases). CDR3 length: 16 residues. The V end lost 2 bases, the J end lost 6 bases, and 16 bases lay between the germline ends. CDR1 is MNHNS and CDR2 is SASEGT in the germline V gene. The CDR3 DNA follows: TGTGCCAGCAGTGAATGGGGAGGGGCCGAAGATGAAAAACTGTTTTTT. Translating it yields CASSEWGGAEDEKLFF.

The V and J genes are TRBV5-4 and TRBJ2-5; 10 bases map to TRBD1. J gave up 4 bases and V 4 bases, and 10 bases lay outside the gene matches. The V gene's germline CDR1 is SGHNT and CDR2 YYREEE (reference sequence). This CDR3 contains 16 residues. CDR3 loop: CASSVGGTGVIETQYF. For the CDR3, the DNA is TGTGCCAGCAGCGTGGGCGGGACAGGGGTGATAGAGACCCAGTACTTC. Drawing the rest from reference TRBV5-4 and TRBJ2-5, the complete variable domain is ETGVTQSPTHLIKTRGQQVTLRCSSQSGHNTVSWYQQALGQGPQFIFQYYREEENGRGNFPPRFSGLQFPNYSSELNVNALELDDSALYLCASSVGGTGVIETQYFGPGTRLLVL.

This chain uses TRBV6-6 with TRBJ1-5, with unresolved D. The CDR3 runs to 15 residues. Germline V gene data show CDR1 as MNHNY and CDR2 as SVGAGI (reference sequence). V was shortened by 2 bases and J by 2 bases, with 10 bases between the two germline ends. The CDR3 DNA reads as TGTGCCAGCAGTTACCGGGAATTGGGCAATCAGCCCCAGCATTTT. It translates to CASSYRELGNQPQHF.

The rearrangement links TRBV7-3 to TRBJ2-3; D remains ambiguous. V lost 3 bases, J lost 2 bases, and 12 bases lay in between. Germline V gene lookup returns CDR1 SGHTA and CDR2 FQGTGA. This CDR3 is built from 15 residues. The CDR3 is CASSLASGITDTQYF. Here the CDR3 DNA reads TGTGCCAGCAGCTTGGCCTCTGGCATCACAGATACGCAGTATTTT. Drawing the rest from reference TRBV7-3 and TRBJ2-3, the complete variable domain is GAGVSQTPSNKVTEKGKYVELRCDPISGHTALYWYRQSLGQGPEFLIYFQGTGAADDSGLPNDRFFAVRPEGSVSTLKIQRTERGDSAVYLCASSLASGITDTQYFGPGTRLTVL.

This clone was recorded only once. V gene TRBV28 combines with J gene TRBJ2-3; D may be TRBD2 (6 bases). CDR3 size: 17 residues. The V gene lost 3 bases and the J gene lost 0 bases, with 16 bases spanning the gap. Germline assignment: CDR1 MDHEN and CDR2 SYDVKM. The DNA of the CDR3 is TGTGCCAGCAGTTTCCCCCGGCTAGCGACTAGCACAGATACGCAGTATTTT. Protein: CASSFPRLATSTDTQYF.

Points on this clone: The germline gene is not matched at one end of the junction; a read error may be the cause. This chain connects TRBV28 to TRBJ1-1; the match to TRBD1 covers 11 bases. Germline-derived CDR1 and CDR2 are MDHEN and SYDVKM. CDR3 length: 11 residues. CDR3 sequence: CAPAPGQGGGF. CDR3 nucleotides: TGTGCCCCTGCCCCGGGACAGGGGGGGGGCTTT. Full variable domain (rest looked up from reference TRBV28 and TRBJ1-1): DVKVTQSSRYLVKRTGEKVFLECVQDMDHENMFWYRQDPGLGLRLIYFSYDVKMKEKGDIPEGYSVSREKKERFSLILESASTNQTSMYLCAPAPGQGGGFGQGTRLTVV.

The rearrangement joins TRBV15 to TRBJ2-2; no clear D gene. The CDR3 runs to 14 residues. V was trimmed by 1 base and J by 4 bases, leaving 7 bases between them. In germline, CDR1 is LNHNV, CDR2 YYDKDF (reference sequence). Here the CDR3 reads CATSRVVPTGELFF. CDR3 coding DNA: TGTGCCACCAGCAGAGTAGTGCCCACCGGGGAGCTGTTTTTT.

This clone was seen only a few times. V usage is TRBV6-5 and J usage is TRBJ2-1, with D maybe TRBD1 (5 bases). Between the trimmed V and J ends, which lost 4 bases and 14 bases, there was a span of 18 bases. The CDR3 covers 13 residues. Looked up from germline, CDR1 is MNHEY and CDR2 is SVGAGI. CDR3: CASSSDTSRKEFF. The CDR3 DNA reads TGTGCCAGCAGTTCGGACACCAGTAGGAAGGAGTTCTTC.

This clone was detected only a few times. This chain joins TRBV6-5 and TRBJ1-2, with TRBD1 matching over 9 bases. CDR3 length equals 15 residues. Germline CDR1 reads MNHEY; CDR2 reads SVGAGI. V shed 2 bases and J 4 bases; nucleotides not matched to a gene: 5. This CDR3 is CASSYGQGSGYGYTF. CDR3 bases: TGTGCCAGCAGTTACGGACAGGGGTCGGGCTATGGCTACACCTTC.

The gene calls are TRBV18 and TRBJ2-7, with a possible D match to TRBD1 (6 bases). V was trimmed by 2 bases and J by 2 bases, leaving 22 bases between them. CDR1 KGHSH and CDR2 LQKENI come from the germline V gene. This CDR3 is 18 amino acids long. CDR3 region: CASSPSLPGPRGTYEQYF. The CDR3 region has the DNA TGTGCCAGCTCACCAAGCCTACCGGGACCCAGGGGCACCTACGAGCAGTACTTC.

J is TRBJ2-3 and V is TRBV28; D uncertain. This CDR3 has 13 residues. The ends were cut back, 6 bases at V and 8 bases at J, with 15 bases in the middle. Germline values: CDR1 MDHEN, CDR2 SYDVKM. The CDR3 bases are TGTGCCAGCAGCCCTGGTGAGCAGGTTACGCAGTATTTT. Translating it yields CASSPGEQVTQYF.

The V call is TRBV10-3, the J call TRBJ2-2; perhaps TRBD2 as D (5 bases). The ends were cut back, 6 bases at V and 3 bases at J, with 8 bases in the middle. The CDR3 contains 13 residues. CDR1 and CDR2 from the germline V gene are ENHRY and SYGVKD. In nucleotides, the CDR3 is TGTGCCATCAGGGACGGGGACACCGGGGAGCTGTTTTTT. Translating it yields CAIRDGDTGELFF.

The chain carries TRBV28 and TRBJ2-7, with TRBD1 as a possible D gene (6 bases). CDR3 length equals 14 residues. Germline CDR1 and CDR2: MDHEN and SYDVKM. Trimming cost V 5 bases and J 3 bases, with 14 bases left between them. The CDR3 here is CASSPSGQNYEQYF. The CDR3, as DNA: TGTGCCAGCAGTCCATCGGGACAAAACTACGAGCAGTACTTC.

The chain links TRBV18 to TRBJ2-1; 9 positions agree with TRBD1. The germline V gene has CDR1 KGHSH and CDR2 LQKENI. The CDR3 has 21 residues. After removal of 2 bases from V and 7 bases from J, the junction contained 24 bases not matched to a gene. CDR3 amino acids: CASSPDGDREERVKGWNEQFF. The DNA of the CDR3 is TGTGCCAGCTCACCAGATGGGGACAGGGAGGAGCGGGTGAAAGGCTGGAATGAGCAGTTCTTC.

This clone has just one count. The junction shows a germline mismatch at one end, possibly a read error. V usage is TRBV19 and J usage is TRBJ2-6, with a tentative D call TRBD1 (6 bases). Germline CDR1 is LNHDA and CDR2 is SQIVND (reference sequence). The CDR3 spans 17 residues. The CDR3 loop reads CASSSNREDAGANGLTF. The CDR3 DNA sequence: TGTGCCAGTAGTAGCAACAGGGAAGACGCTGGGGCCAACGGCCTGACTTTC.

The rearrangement links TRBV6-1 to TRBJ2-4; D ambiguous. This CDR3 has 15 amino acids. Trimming removed 3 bases at V and 3 bases at J, with 12 bases between. Germline V gene lookup returns CDR1 MNHNS and CDR2 SASEGT. For the CDR3, the DNA is TGTGCCAGCAGTGAGAGGTTGGTCGGCAAAAACATTCAGTACTTC. This codes for CASSERLVGKNIQYF.

V usage is TRBV7-9 and J usage is TRBJ2-5; no clear D. V was trimmed by 2 bases and J by 4 bases, leaving 14 bases between them. The CDR3 has 15 amino acids. CDR1 is SEHNR, CDR2 FQNEAQ, per germline (reference sequence). The CDR3 here is CASSLNDLPGETQYF. The CDR3 coding sequence is TGTGCCAGCAGCTTAAACGACCTCCCAGGAGAGACCCAGTACTTC.